These 18 T cell receptor beta chains share one sample of origin, sequenced in a study of cytomegalovirus exposure and HLA in healthy donors. Primers for the PCR totalled 60 Vbeta and 13 Jbeta. The assay was immunoSEQ multiplex PCR, and TCRdb's table has in-frame clones only and misses some. The table lists approximately 250,000 clones, approximately 84% of them singletons. The sequenced material came from PBMCs. These receptor sequences come from a girl aged 2-10 years in good health and CMV-seronegative.

The chain combines TRBV4-1 with TRBJ1-1, with D hard to call. Per the germline V gene, CDR1 is MGHRA and CDR2 is YSYEKL. Trimming took off 2 bases at V and 1 base at J, with 8 bases between the two ends. This CDR3 spans 14 amino acids. In DNA, the CDR3 is TGCGCCAGCAGCCAAAACCGGGGGAACACTGAAGCTTTCTTT. It is translated as CASSQNRGNTEAFF.

The rearrangement links TRBV6-6 to TRBJ2-7, with 8 bases fitting TRBD1. The CDR3 has 14 amino acids. The germline V gene encodes CDR1 MNHNY and CDR2 SVGAGI (reference sequence). With 6 bases clipped from V and 5 bases from J, the junction kept 9 bases outside the gene matches. CDR3 residues: CASSRLTGVHEQYF. The CDR3, as DNA: TGTGCCAGCAGCCGCCTGACAGGGGTCCACGAGCAGTACTTC.

J is TRBJ2-2 and V is TRBV4-1; D gene ambiguous. V was cut by 0 bases and J by 7 bases, with 9 bases left in between. Germline V lookup: CDR1 MGHRA, CDR2 YSYEKL. This CDR3 is built from 14 residues. Written as DNA, the CDR3 is TGCGCCAGCAGCCAAGATCCCTACCTCGGGGAGCTGTTTTTT. Translation: CASSQDPYLGELFF.

The chain uses TRBV21-1 and TRBJ1-2; the table calls TRBD1, which could not be checked here. TRBV21-1 is assigned pseudogene status. The CDR3 has 17 residues. CDR3 sequence: CASSKNAGQGRNYGYTF. The CDR3 DNA sequence: TGTGCCAGCAGCAAAAACGCGGGACAGGGCCGTAACTATGGCTACACCTTC.

The chain carries TRBV6-5 and TRBJ2-3; tentatively, D is TRBD1 (6 bases). The germline gives CDR1 MNHEY, CDR2 SVGAGI. The V gene lost 5 bases and the J gene lost 4 bases, with 10 bases spanning the gap. The CDR3 covers 13 residues. In DNA form, the CDR3 reads TGTGCCAGCAGTACAGGGAGAGCAGATACGCAGTATTTT. This encodes CASSTGRADTQYF.

V usage is TRBV27 and J usage is TRBJ2-5; D ambiguous. The CDR3 length is 10 residues. V lost 5 bases and J 4 bases, leaving 2 bases between the germline ends. CDR1 is MNHEY and CDR2 is SMNVEV in the germline V gene (reference sequence). In DNA form, the CDR3 reads TGTGCCAGCAGTCTAGAGACCCAGTACTTC. It encodes CASSLETQYF.

The chain combines TRBV11-2 with TRBJ2-4; TRBD2 aligns across 10 bases. Germline-derived CDR1 and CDR2 are SGHAT and FQNNGV. The CDR3 covers 12 residues. V was clipped by 4 bases and J by 14 bases; unmatched bases: 5. The CDR3 sequence is CASSSTSGPKYF. CDR3 DNA: TGTGCCAGCAGCTCGACTAGCGGGCCTAAGTACTTC.

This chain uses TRBV6-1 with TRBJ2-1; 8 bases line up with TRBD1. The CDR3 has 15 residues. The ends lost 1 base at V and 8 bases at J; junction bases unmatched: 7. Germline CDR1 is MNHNS and CDR2 is SASEGT. In DNA form, the CDR3 reads TGTGCCAGCAGTGAAGACAGGGGGGATAGGGATGAGCAGTTCTTC. Translation gives CASSEDRGDRDEQFF.

The chain carries TRBV9 and TRBJ1-3; no reliable D call. The CDR3 length is 14 residues. Trimming cost V 3 bases and J 0 bases, with 7 bases left between them. Germline loops: CDR1 SGDLS, CDR2 YYNGEE. The CDR3 DNA is TGTGCCAGCAGCGCCCGACACTCTGGAAACACCATATATTTT. Amino acids: CASSARHSGNTIYF.

The chain recombines TRBV10-2 with TRBJ2-1, with 12 bases that match TRBD2. Germline V gives CDR1 WSHSY, CDR2 SAAADI. There are 14 residues in the CDR3. V gave up 6 bases and J gave up 4 bases; unmatched junction bases: 1. Here the CDR3 reads CASRTSGGYNEQFF. DNA of the CDR3: TGCGCCAGCAGGACTAGCGGGGGTTACAATGAGCAGTTCTTC.

The chain links TRBV9 to TRBJ2-3; 7 bases are a match to TRBD2. Per germline, CDR1 SGDLS and CDR2 YYNGEE. V shed 0 bases and J 1 base; nucleotides not matched to a gene: 2. The CDR3 is 15 residues long. CDR3 amino acids: CASSVDAGGTDTQYF. CDR3 DNA sequence: TGTGCCAGCAGCGTAGATGCGGGGGGCACAGATACGCAGTATTTT.

The chain is built from TRBV21-1 and TRBJ2-6; no check of the table's D call, TRBD1, against the DNA was made. TRBV21-1 is shown as a pseudogene. The CDR3 runs 18 residues. The CDR3 bases are TGTGCCAGCAGCATACCGGAGGACAGCGTCTCTGGGGCCAACGTCCTGACTTTC. Encoded protein: CASSIPEDSVSGANVLTF.

This chain joins TRBV4-1 and TRBJ1-5; D possibly corresponds to TRBD1 (6 bases). Between the trimmed V and J ends, which lost 1 base and 8 bases, there was a span of 21 bases. CDR3 length: 17 residues. Germline V gene sequence: CDR1 MGHRA, CDR2 YSYEKL. CDR3 bases: TGCGCCAGCAGCCAAGGTCTGGCTAGGGGGAAAGGAAAGCCCCAGCATTTT. Protein product: CASSQGLARGKGKPQHF.

The CDR3 nucleotides read TGCGCCACCGGGAGCCTGCGTTCCTCTGGAAACACCATATATTTT. Translating gives CATGSLRSSGNTIYF. The rearrangement uses TRBV5-1 and TRBJ1-3; D gene uncertain. Between the trimmed V and J ends, which lost 9 bases and 0 bases, there was a span of 16 bases. The CDR3 is 15 amino acids. The germline CDR1 and CDR2 sequences are SGHRS and YFSETQ. The full variable domain, in which reference TRBV5-1 and TRBJ1-3 provide the parts outside the CDR3, is KAGVTQTPRYLIKTRGQQVTLSCSPISGHRSVSWYQQTPGQGLQFLFEYFSETQRNKGNFPGRFSGRQFSNSRSEMNVSTLELGDSALYLCATGSLRSSGNTIYFGEGSWLTVV.

Here the CDR3 reads CASSPRDSPNYGYTF. The CDR3 bases are TGTGCCAGCAGCCCTCGGGACAGTCCTAACTATGGCTACACCTTC. V gene TRBV7-9 combines with J gene TRBJ1-2, with 7 bases aligning to TRBD1. With 5 bases clipped from V and 0 bases from J, the junction kept 6 bases outside the gene matches. CDR3 length equals 15 residues. Germline assignment: CDR1 SEHNR and CDR2 FQNEAQ (reference sequence).

The CDR3 loop reads CASSILAGTQETQYF. The CDR3 DNA sequence: TGCGCCAGCAGCATCCTAGCGGGAACCCAAGAGACCCAGTACTTC. The chain combines TRBV5-1 with TRBJ2-7; 9 nucleotides line up with TRBD2. Judging by the DNA end, TRBJ2-5 fits better; the J call may be wrong. This CDR3 contains 15 residues. Per the germline V gene, CDR1 is SGHRS and CDR2 is YFSETQ.

This clone was found once. The chain links TRBV18 to TRBJ2-5; a weak D match, TRBD1 (6 bases). Trimming took 4 bases from V and 1 from J, leaving 7 bases between them. CDR1 is KGHSH, CDR2 LQKENI, per germline. The CDR3 covers 13 residues. CDR3 nucleotides: TGTGCCAGCTCACGGACAGTCCAAGAGACCCAGTACTTC. This translates into CASSRTVQETQYF.

The gene calls are TRBV10-3 and TRBJ1-2; D not resolved. The V and J ends lost 0 bases and 8 bases respectively, with 7 bases between them. Germline-derived CDR1 and CDR2 are ENHRY and SYGVKD. The CDR3 runs to 12 residues. In DNA form, the CDR3 reads TGTGCCATCAGTGAGTCGCGGGTAGGCTACACCTTC. It yields the protein CAISESRVGYTF.